The rows below give T cell receptor beta chains drawn from one sample of a study of blood T cell repertoires in COVID-19. The assay was immunoSEQ multiplex PCR, and TCRdb's table has in-frame clones only and misses some. The table lists 52,000 or so clones, around 84% of them singletons, with roughly 3% in the top ten. The sample comprised peripheral blood. These receptor sequences come from a man over 45 with acute or convalescent COVID-19. The CDR3 runs from the conserved cysteine through the conserved F or W. Fields, in order: D gene, J gene, V gene, clone size, CDR3 DNA, CDR3 protein. D genes are given only for firm matches. The size field is filled for only some rows; it gives once, few, many or a size class.

TRBD2 TRBJ2-2 TRBV14 NA TGTGCCAGCAGCCAAGTGATGCTAGCGGGGGGTTCCGGGGAGCTGTTTTTT CASSQVMLAGGSGELFF
NA TRBJ1-1 TRBV6-1 NA TGTGCCAGCAGTGAAGGTCCCGGCAGGGAAGCTTTCTTT CASSEGPGREAFF
NA TRBJ2-1 TRBV18 NA TGTGCCAGCTCACCACGGGAGGACTCCTACAATGAGCAGTTCTTC CASSPREDSYNEQFF
TRBD2 TRBJ2-1 TRBV6-6 NA TGTGCCAGCAGTTACAGACTAGCGGGAGGTGAGCAGTTCTTC CASSYRLAGGEQFF
NA TRBJ1-4 TRBV6-5 NA TGTGCCAGCAGTCGCCGACAGGAAACGGAAAAACTGTTTTTT CASSRRQETEKLFF
TRBD2 TRBJ2-1 TRBV7-9 NA TGTGCCAGCAGCTTAGGCCGGACTAGCGGCAATGAGCAGTTCTTC CASSLGRTSGNEQFF
NA TRBJ2-2 TRBV7-3 NA TGTGCCAGCAGCTTAACCAGGGACACCGGGGAGCTGTTTTTT CASSLTRDTGELFF
NA TRBJ1-1 TRBV30 NA TGTGCCTGGAGTGGAGTATATACTGAAGCTTTCTTT CAWSGVYTEAFF
TRBD2 TRBJ2-1 TRBV27 NA TGTGCCAGCAGTTTAGGACTAGCGGTTTACAATGAGCAGTTCTTC CASSLGLAVYNEQFF
TRBD2 TRBJ2-1 TRBV7-9 NA TGTGCCAGCAGCTCACTAGCGGGAGGGGGCGAGCAGTTCTTC CASSSLAGGGEQFF
NA TRBJ1-1 TRBV19 NA TGTGCCAGTAGCCAAAGACAGGTCCATGAAGCTTTCTTT CASSQRQVHEAFF
NA TRBJ1-2 TRBV19 NA TGTGCCAGTAGTTACACCCCCAGGGTTGGCTACACCTTC CASSYTPRVGYTF
NA TRBJ2-1 TRBV28 few TGTGCCAGCAGTCGAGACAGTTCCTCCTACAATGAGCAGTTCTTC CASSRDSSSYNEQFF
NA TRBJ2-7 TRBV10-1 NA TGCGCCAGCAGTGTAGGACAGTTCTACGAGCAGTACTTC CASSVGQFYEQYF
NA TRBJ2-3 TRBV7-3 NA TGTGCCAGCAGCTTAACCTTGAGCGGTCGCACAGATACGCAGTATTTT CASSLTLSGRTDTQYF
NA TRBJ2-1 TRBV29-1 NA TGCAGCGTTGAAGATCTGGTTCAGGACAATGAGCAGTTCTTC CSVEDLVQDNEQFF
NA TRBJ1-4 TRBV10-3 NA TGTGCCATCAGTGAACAGGGAACTAATGAAAAACTGTTTTTT CAISEQGTNEKLFF
NA TRBJ2-7 TRBV3-1/TRBV3-2 NA TGTGCCAGCAGCCAAGATTACTACGAGCAGTACTTC CASSQDYYEQYF
NA TRBJ1-6 TRBV7-3 NA TGTGCCAGCAGCAGGACAAAATTTTCACCCCTCCACTTT CASSRTKFSPLHF
NA TRBJ1-1 TRBV7-2 NA TGTGCCAGCAGCCTGAGATCGACTGGGAACACTGAAGCTTTCTTT CASSLRSTGNTEAFF
NA TRBJ2-7 TRBV28 NA TGTGCCAGCAGTTCTACCGGTCGCGAGCAGTACTTC CASSSTGREQYF
NA TRBJ2-2 TRBV12-3/TRBV12-4 NA TGTGCCAGCAGTTTGGGGGAGGCCGGGGAGCTGTTTTTT CASSLGEAGELFF
TRBD2 TRBJ2-7 TRBV6-5 NA TGTGCCAGCAGTTCCAGTGCTAGCGGCGCCTACGAGCAGTACTTC CASSSSASGAYEQYF
NA TRBJ2-7 TRBV6-4 NA TGTGCCAGCAGTGAAAGTACAGGCTCCTACGAGCAGTACTTC CASSESTGSYEQYF
TRBD2 TRBJ2-1 TRBV2 NA TGTGCCAGCAGAAACCGACTAGCGGGAGAGAATGAGCAGTTCTTC CASRNRLAGENEQFF
NA TRBJ2-3 TRBV4-1 NA TGCGCCAGCAGCCATCAGGAGGCAGATACGCAGTATTTT CASSHQEADTQYF
TRBD1 TRBJ2-1 TRBV5-6 NA TGTGCCAGCAGCTCCCTTCAGGGACAGTACCATGAGCAGTTCTTC CASSSLQGQYHEQFF
TRBD1 TRBJ1-6 TRBV9 NA TGTGCCAGCAGCGCCGCGACAGGGACTCAGAGGAATTCACCCCTCCACTTT CASSAATGTQRNSPLHF
TRBD1 TRBJ2-3 TRBV5-1 NA TGCGCCAGCAGCTCTACCGGGACAGGGTTTGGCACAGATACGCAGTATTTT CASSSTGTGFGTDTQYF
TRBD1 TRBJ1-5 TRBV7-6 NA TGTGCCAGCAGCCCGAGTGGCAGGGGGAGCAATCAGCCCCAGCATTTT CASSPSGRGSNQPQHF
NA TRBJ2-7 TRBV7-6 NA TGTGCCAGCAGCTTAGAAAGGGGGGGCGGTTACGAGCAGTACTTC CASSLERGGGYEQYF
NA TRBJ2-7 TRBV19 NA TGTGCCAGTAGTACTACTACCTTGGGCGAGCAGTACTTC CASSTTTLGEQYF
NA TRBJ1-2 TRBV7-3 once TGTGCCAGCCATCGGGAGGGCTTACCCTATGGCTACACCTTC CASHREGLPYGYTF
TRBD2 TRBJ2-5 TRBV10-2 NA TGCGCCAGCAGTATACTATCCTTGCGGGAGGGAAAAGAGACCCAGTACTTC CASSILSLREGKETQYF
NA TRBJ1-5 TRBV27 NA TGTGCCAGCAGTTTAGTTTCGGGGTATCAGCCCCAGCATTTT CASSLVSGYQPQHF
NA TRBJ2-7 TRBV3-1/TRBV3-2 NA TGTGCCAGCAGCCCCAGACAGGACTTCACCGAGCAGTACTTC CASSPRQDFTEQYF
TRBD2 TRBJ2-1 TRBV4-1 NA TGCGCCAGCAGCCCACGGGCTAGCGGGGTGACCTACAATGAGCAGTTCTTC CASSPRASGVTYNEQFF
TRBD2 TRBJ2-1 TRBV15 NA TGTGCCACCAGCAGAGATCCGGGCGGGGGAAATGAGCAGTTCTTC CATSRDPGGGNEQFF
NA TRBJ1-6 TRBV27 NA TGTGCCAGCAGTTCGGGATCCGGGACACTAAGTTCACCCCTCCACTTT CASSSGSGTLSSPLHF
NA TRBJ1-3 TRBV3-1/TRBV3-2 NA TGTGCCAGCAGCCAGACAGGCTCTGGAAACACCATATATTTT CASSQTGSGNTIYF
NA TRBJ1-5 TRBV5-6 NA TGTGCCAGCAGCTCATGGCCGGGGGAAAATCAGCCCCAGCATTTT CASSSWPGENQPQHF
NA TRBJ2-7 TRBV28 NA TGTGCCAGCAGTACAGATCAGAACCTTCACGAGCAGTACTTC CASSTDQNLHEQYF